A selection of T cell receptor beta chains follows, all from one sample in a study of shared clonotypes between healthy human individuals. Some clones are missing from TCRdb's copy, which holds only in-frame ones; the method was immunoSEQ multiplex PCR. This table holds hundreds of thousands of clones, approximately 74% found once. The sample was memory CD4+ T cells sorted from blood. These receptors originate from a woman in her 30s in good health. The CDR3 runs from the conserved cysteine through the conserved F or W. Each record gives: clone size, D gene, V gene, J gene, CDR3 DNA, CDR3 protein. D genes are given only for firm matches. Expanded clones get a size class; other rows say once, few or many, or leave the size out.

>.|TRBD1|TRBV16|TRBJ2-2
TGTGCCAGCAGTCTCGGGGACAGGGCCGGGGAGCTGTTTTTT
CASSLGDRAGELFF
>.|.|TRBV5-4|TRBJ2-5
TGTGCCAGCAGCCTTTCTGGGACGGGAGAGACCCAGTACTTC
CASSLSGTGETQYF
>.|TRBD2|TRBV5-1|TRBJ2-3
TGCGCCAGCAGCATTAGCGGGAGACCAAGCACAGATACGCAGTATTTT
CASSISGRPSTDTQYF
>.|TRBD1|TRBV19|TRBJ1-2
TGTGCCAGTAGTATCTACAGGGGGTTTCGGACCTTC
CASSIYRGFRTF
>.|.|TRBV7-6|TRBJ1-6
TGTGCCAGCAGCTTAGTTAATTCACCCCTCCACTTT
CASSLVNSPLHF
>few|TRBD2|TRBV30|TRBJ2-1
TGTGCCTGGAGTGTATACAGCGGGAATGGTTATTTCGATGAGCAGTTCTTC
CAWSVYSGNGYFDEQFF
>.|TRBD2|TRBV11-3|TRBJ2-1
TGTGCCAGCAGCCCTCGGGGGGGAGGAGGCAATGAGCAGTTCTTC
CASSPRGGGGNEQFF
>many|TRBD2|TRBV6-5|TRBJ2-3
TGTGCCAGCAGCTTAGCGGGTAGCACAGATACGCAGTATTTT
CASSLAGSTDTQYF
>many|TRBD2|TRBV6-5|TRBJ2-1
TGTGCCAGCAGGGGTCTAGCGGGCAATGAGCAGTTCTTC
CASRGLAGNEQFF
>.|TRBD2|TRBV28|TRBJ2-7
TGTGCCAGCAGTGTCGGGACTAGACCCTACGAGCAGTACTTC
CASSVGTRPYEQYF
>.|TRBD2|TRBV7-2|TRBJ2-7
TGTGCCAGCAGCCCAAGGACTAGCGGGAGGTTCGAGCAGTACTTC
CASSPRTSGRFEQYF
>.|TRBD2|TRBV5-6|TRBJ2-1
TGTGCCAGCAACCCCCCGGGAGGGAGTAATAGACGCAATGAGCAGTTCTTC
CASNPPGGSNRRNEQFF
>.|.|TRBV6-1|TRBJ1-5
TGTGCCAGCAGTGATTCCGCCCATCAGGGAGGATATCAGCCCCAGCATTTT
CASSDSAHQGGYQPQHF
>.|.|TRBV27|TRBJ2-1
TGTGCCAGTAAAGGCCCCCCCTACAATGAGCAGTTCTTC
CASKGPPYNEQFF
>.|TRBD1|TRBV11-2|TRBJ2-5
TGTGCCAGCAGCTTCGGACAGGGGGCGCGGAGAGAGACCCAGTACTTC
CASSFGQGARRETQYF
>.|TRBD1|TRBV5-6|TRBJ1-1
TGTGCCAGCAGCCTACAGGGGGCAGGTGTATCAAACACTGAAGCTTTCTTT
CASSLQGAGVSNTEAFF
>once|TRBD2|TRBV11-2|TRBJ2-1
TGTGCCAGCACCACTGATGCGGGGACTAGGCTCTACAATGAGCAGTTCTTC
CASTTDAGTRLYNEQFF
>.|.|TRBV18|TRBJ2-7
TGTGCCAGCTCACTAGCTGGAGGGGGCGAGGTAAACGAGCAGTACTTC
CASSLAGGGEVNEQYF
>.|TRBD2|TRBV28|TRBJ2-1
TGTGCCAGCAGTCGGGGACTAGCGGGAGGGCGCAATGAGCAGTTCTTC
CASSRGLAGGRNEQFF
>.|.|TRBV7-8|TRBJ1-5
TGTGCCAGCAGCTCGACTGAATTTTGGAGGGGGGCGCAGGATCAGCCCCAGCATTTT
CASSSTEFWRGAQDQPQHF
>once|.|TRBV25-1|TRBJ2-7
TGTGCCAGCACGGTGGGTTACCACGAGCAGTACTTC
CASTVGYHEQYF
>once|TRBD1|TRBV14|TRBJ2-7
TGTGCCAGCAGCCTGTCCACCCACAGGGGGCGATTACGCGAGCAGTACTTC
CASSLSTHRGRLREQYF
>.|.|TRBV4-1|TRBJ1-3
TGCGCCAGCAGCCTGACGGGCTCTGGAAACACCATATATTTT
CASSLTGSGNTIYF
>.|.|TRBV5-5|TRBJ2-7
TGTGCCAGCAGGCGGGACATGTACGAGCAGTACTTC
CASRRDMYEQYF
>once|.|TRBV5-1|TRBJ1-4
TGCGCCAGCAGCTTATTGACCGCTTCGAGAGAAAAACTGTTTTTT
CASSLLTASREKLFF
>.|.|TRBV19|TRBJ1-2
TGTGCCAGTACCCCCCCGGGACCAATTAACTATGGCTACACCTTC
CASTPPGPINYGYTF
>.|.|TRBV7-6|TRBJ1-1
TGTGCCAGCAGCTTGGGAGAGAACACTGAAGCTTTCTTT
CASSLGENTEAFF
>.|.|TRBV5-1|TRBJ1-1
TGCGCCAGCAGCTCCGGGACGGCGGGGACTGAAGCTTTCTTT
CASSSGTAGTEAFF
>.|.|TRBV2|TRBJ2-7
TGTGCCAGCAGTGAGATTTACAGGACCTACGAGCAGTACTTC
CASSEIYRTYEQYF
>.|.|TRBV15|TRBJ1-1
TGTGCCACCAGCACCGACAGGACTGAAGCTTTCTTT
CATSTDRTEAFF
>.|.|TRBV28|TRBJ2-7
TGTGCCAGCAGTTTAGGACGATTTTACGAGCAGTACTTC
CASSLGRFYEQYF
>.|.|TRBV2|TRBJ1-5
TGTGCCAGCAATCCCCCAGGGGCGAGTAATCAGCCCCAGCATTTT
CASNPPGASNQPQHF
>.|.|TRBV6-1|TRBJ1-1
TGTGCCAGCACCGGTAGCTTTGAAGCTTTCTTT
CASTGSFEAFF
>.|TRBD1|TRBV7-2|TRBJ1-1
TGTGCCAGCAGCAGGAGACAGGGGGCCGACACTGAAGCTTTCTTT
CASSRRQGADTEAFF
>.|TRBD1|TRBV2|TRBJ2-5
TGTGCCAGCAGCAGACAGGGACAGACCCAGTACTTC
CASSRQGQTQYF
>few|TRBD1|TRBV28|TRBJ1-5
TGTGCCAGCAGCCGGGACAGGGGGGCGAGCAATCAGCCCCAGCATTTT
CASSRDRGASNQPQHF
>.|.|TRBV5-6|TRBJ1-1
TGTGCCAGCAGCTTTCGGTTAGGGGGATCCACTGAAGCTTTCTTT
CASSFRLGGSTEAFF
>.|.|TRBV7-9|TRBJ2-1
TGTGCCAGCAGCTTATCGCAGGCCAATGAGCAGTTCTTC
CASSLSQANEQFF
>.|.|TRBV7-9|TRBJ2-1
TGTGCCAGCAGCTTATTTTGGGCTCCGGGTTCCGATGAGCAGTTCTTC
CASSLFWAPGSDEQFF
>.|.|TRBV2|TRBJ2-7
TGTGCCAGCAGTGAGGACAGTTACTACGAGCAGTACTTC
CASSEDSYYEQYF
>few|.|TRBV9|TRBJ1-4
TGTGCCAGCAGCGTAGAACCACCACAGGGTGCTGAAAAACTGTTTTTT
CASSVEPPQGAEKLFF
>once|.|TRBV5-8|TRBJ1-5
TGTGCCAGCAGCTTGATCCGGAAAGATAGCAATCAGCCCCAGCATTTT
CASSLIRKDSNQPQHF